This TCR beta chain stems from a study of T cell responses to AZD1222 COVID-19 vaccine. TCRdb's table, derived via immunoSEQ multiplex PCR, lists solely in-frame clones and lacks some. The profile shows over 95,000 clones, about 86% of them singletons. CDR1 and CDR2 from the germline V gene are SGHTA and FQGNSA. V was pared by 3 bases and J by 3 bases, with 10 bases between. This CDR3 spans 14 amino acids. Points from the study as a whole: In the spike-specific TCR repertoire, nearly half reportedly target unmutated variant regions. Without day 14 samples, only post-peak T cell repertoires were studied. It should be noted that donors were predominantly white British and more often female, and clonal diversity was possibly underestimated.

This clone was recorded once. What it recognizes is unknown. The sample here was peripheral blood, taken on day 0 of AZD1222 vaccination. V usage is TRBV7-2 and J usage is TRBJ2-3, with D perhaps TRBD1 (6 bases). The sequence was obtained from an adult in good health. The CDR3 region has the DNA TGTGCCAGCAGCTTTCGGACAGCAACAGATACGCAGTATTTT. Its translation: CASSFRTATDTQYF.